This T cell receptor beta chain was identified in a study of shared clonotypes between healthy human individuals (dated by TCRdb to about 2020). A note on the overall study: The cohort comprised two women and a few men aged 18 to 49 years. For each donor, CD4 naive and CD4 memory were each given three plates, CD8 naive was given two plates, and CD8 memory was given one plate. Each donor's leukapheresis produced roughly between roughly 0.94 and 9.5 billion PBMCs. The study deeply sequenced blood TCR repertoires of about 5 healthy adults to estimate repertoire size and the extent of clonotype sharing between individuals. To increase sequencing depth and limit assay-specific biases, TCR repertoire library preparation and sequencing were carried out by different laboratories using diverse techniques. Beyond this particular receptor, the publication reports: The genetic and exposure-history diversity represented was limited by the small number of donors. Rarefaction of sorted-subset datasets indicated incomplete sequencing despite the large sequencing depth. Across a handful of donors, approximately 4.6% of naive CD4, approximately 3.6% of naive CD8, 2.3% of memory CD4, and around 0.4% of memory CD8 clonotypes were shared. Based on pairwise subsampling, the degree of clonotype sharing among donors was expected to be affected by sequencing depth. Compared with non-shared clonotypes, clonotypes shared by all four sorted-subset donors had higher generation probabilities. Sampling was restricted to blood, and TCR repertoires in tissue are likely to differ from TCR repertoires in blood. Naive subsets generally had larger estimated clonotype richness than memory subsets.

Using the deep immunoSEQ assay, multiplex PCR amplified TCR CDR3 regions from genomic DNA. Extracted genomic DNA from each cell subset was distributed evenly across all wells of several immunoSEQ 96-well plates, and each plate was treated as a replicate. For sorted subsets, roughly 0.2 ug genomic DNA, equal to 30,000 or so T cell genomes, was loaded into each replicate PCR. The purified libraries were quantified using a Qubit 3.0 fluorometer, sized with a Bioanalyzer 2100, and then quantified again using the KAPA Library Quantification kit. Each immunoSEQ 96-well plate was sequenced on its own single-read 150-cycle Illumina NextSeq 550 flow cell. The authors' pipeline ran thus. Because only junctional sequences without quality scores were contained in the immunoSEQ output, filtering matching that applied to full-length reads could not be performed. To assign V/J genes and CDR3, sequences were annotated using PyIR, a Python wrapper for IgBLAST v1.9, with IMGT germline references. Any read was removed if the V/J assignment was weak (E-value above 1e-6), the CDR3 was missing, or the read contained stop codons, out-of-frame junctions, or ambiguous translated residues. A V3J clonotype was defined by an identical inferred V gene, J gene, and CDR3 amino acid sequence. Percentage overlap between repertoires was computed as shared unique clonotypes divided by the size of the smaller repertoire. Repertoire richness was assessed with RTK rarefaction, the Chao1 estimator, and Recon v2.1 estimates of unobserved clonotypes. Generation probabilities for all TCRbeta clonotypes obtained by the gDNA method from a few donors were computed using OLGA. TCRdb holds this immuneACCESS table with in-frame rearrangements only. Some clones are missing; in checked studies, unresolved V genes explain under half, and the rest has no known cause. Clone size and V and J calls were adopted from that table, with D and trimming inferred from the DNA. In this sample the table shows some 240,000 clones, approximately 65% of which occur a single time. In total, the top ten clones hold 11% of the sample.

The V and J ends are trimmed by 4 bases and 4 bases, leaving 9 bases between them. CDR1 and CDR2, looked up from the germline V gene, are MGHDK and SYGVNS. There are 13 amino acids in the CDR3, from cysteine to phenylalanine inclusive. The entry retains the CDR3 DNA only, 39 bases that are in frame from base 1. Healthy HIV-negative adults with no recently reported acute infections or vaccinations were included as donors. All donors were Caucasian adults living in Nashville, Tennessee, USA. Magnetic negative selection was used to enrich CD4+ T cells, after which naive cells were positively selected on CD45RA and the negative fraction became the memory subset. Blood was obtained by leukapheresis, after which PBMCs were separated by Ficoll-Histopaque density gradient centrifugation and cryopreserved in liquid nitrogen vapor phase. Analytical flow cytometry was used to check the purity and quantity of each magnetically sorted T cell population. Each sorted fraction had its genomic DNA isolated and then quantified by UV absorbance on a Nanodrop 2000c.

With regard to this clone: The antigen it recognizes is unknown. Qualities for individual bases were not recorded, and no much larger clone is one base off.

The TCR sequence derives from a man under 40 in good health. Sequencing used memory CD4+ T cells sorted from blood. The sample's cell subset or site label, decoded: CD45RA-negative fraction. In this chain, TRBV25-1 is recombined with TRBJ2-3; the D segment cannot be called with confidence. The CDR3 here reads CASSGNFADTQYF. The DNA is as follows: TGTGCCAGCAGTGGGAATTTCGCAGATACGCAGTATTTT.